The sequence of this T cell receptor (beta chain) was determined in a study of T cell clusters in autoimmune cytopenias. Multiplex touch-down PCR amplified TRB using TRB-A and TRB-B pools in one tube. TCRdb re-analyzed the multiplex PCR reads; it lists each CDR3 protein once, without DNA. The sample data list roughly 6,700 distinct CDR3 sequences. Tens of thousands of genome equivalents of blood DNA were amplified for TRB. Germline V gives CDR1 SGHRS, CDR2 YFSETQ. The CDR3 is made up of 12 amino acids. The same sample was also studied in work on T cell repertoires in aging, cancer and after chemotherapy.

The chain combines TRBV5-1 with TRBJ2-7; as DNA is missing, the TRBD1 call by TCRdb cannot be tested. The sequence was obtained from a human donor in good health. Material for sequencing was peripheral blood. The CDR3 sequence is CASSTGPYEQYF.